The 20 T cell receptor beta chains presented below share a single source sample, sequenced in a study of tumor T cells in aggressive B-cell lymphoma. The method was immunoSEQ multiplex PCR; TCRdb's version includes in-frame clones alone and lacks a portion of them. The sample consists of about 5,100 clones, approximately 94% of them appearing once. The sequencing sample was made of tumor tissue. These receptors were obtained from an adult with diffuse large B cell lymphoma.

The chain recombines TRBV9 with TRBJ2-7; TRBD1 aligns across 8 bases. This CDR3 spans 14 amino acids. Trimming at V came to 3 bases and at J to 3 bases, leaving 5 bases not matched to a gene. Germline CDR1 and CDR2: SGDLS and YYNGEE. The CDR3 is CASSATGAHYEQYF. The CDR3 nucleotides are TGTGCCAGCAGCGCGACAGGGGCCCACTACGAGCAGTACTTC. The variable domain in full, completed from reference TRBV9 and TRBJ2-7, reads DSGVTQTPKHLITATGQRVTLRCSPRSGDLSVYWYQQSLDQGLQFLIQYYNGEERAKGNILERFSAQQFPDLHSELNLSSLELGDSALYFCASSATGAHYEQYFGPGTRLTVT.

This chain uses TRBV9 with TRBJ2-5, with TRBD2 identical over 8 bases. The DNA end lines up better with TRBJ2-7; the J call may be wrong. The germline V gene has CDR1 SGDLS and CDR2 YYNGEE. The CDR3 sequence is 16 residues long. The CDR3 bases are TGTGCCAGCAGCGTATCGTCGGGGGGGGCCTCCTACGAGCAGTACTTC. This gives the protein CASSVSSGGASYEQYF.

The genes are TRBV30 and TRBJ2-1; 10 bases match TRBD2. The CDR3 sequence is 12 residues long. V dropped 1 base and J dropped 12; count of bases not matched to a gene: 3. The V gene's germline CDR1 is GTSNPN and CDR2 SVGIG (reference sequence). The CDR3 protein is CAWSGSGGRQFF. CDR3 in DNA: TGTGCCTGGAGTGGTAGCGGGGGGAGGCAGTTCTTC.

V is TRBV4-2 and J is TRBJ1-6; maybe TRBD1 (6 bases). The V gene lost 1 base and the J gene lost 7 bases, with 11 bases spanning the gap. CDR1 and CDR2 from the germline V gene are LGHNA and YNFKEQ. The CDR3 has 15 residues. The CDR3: CASSQGTGTNSPLHF. Written as DNA, the CDR3 is TGTGCCAGCAGCCAAGGCACAGGGACAAATTCACCCCTCCACTTT.

V usage is TRBV9 and J usage is TRBJ1-6; the D gene is possibly TRBD1 (6 bases). Deletions cut 5 bases from V and 7 bases from J, with 16 bases between. Germline V CDR1 and CDR2: SGDLS, YYNGEE. The CDR3 spans 15 residues. CDR3 in amino acids: CASSLDSGLNSPLHF. DNA of the CDR3: TGTGCCAGCAGTTTGGACAGCGGCCTCAATTCACCCCTCCACTTT. Looking up the rest from reference TRBV9 and TRBJ1-6 gives the full variable domain: DSGVTQTPKHLITATGQRVTLRCSPRSGDLSVYWYQQSLDQGLQFLIQYYNGEERAKGNILERFSAQQFPDLHSELNLSSLELGDSALYFCASSLDSGLNSPLHFGNGTRLTVT.

The chain joins TRBV5-1 to TRBJ2-5, with D maybe TRBD1 (6 bases). Germline V gene data show CDR1 as SGHRS and CDR2 as YFSETQ. The CDR3 runs 15 residues. V was cut by 3 bases and J by 0 bases, with 12 bases left in between. The CDR3 coding sequence is TGCGCCAGCAGCTGGAATACAGGGTACCAAGAGACCCAGTACTTC. Residues: CASSWNTGYQETQYF.

Notes on this clone: One end of the junction is discordant with germline, which a read error may explain. The chain employs TRBV18 and TRBJ1-5; TRBD1 matches 7 bases. Germline V lookup: CDR1 KGHSH, CDR2 LQKENI. The CDR3 covers 16 residues. The CDR3 sequence: CASSPYMTGYNQPQHF. CDR3 in DNA: TGTGCCAGCTCACCATACATGACAGGGTACAATCAGCCCCAACATTTT.

The chain joins TRBV27 to TRBJ1-2, with TRBD1 identical over 7 bases. CDR1 is MNHEY and CDR2 is SMNVEV in the germline V gene (reference sequence). V was pared by 5 bases and J by 4 bases, with 4 bases of the junction left unmatched. The CDR3 has 13 residues. In DNA, the CDR3 is TGTGCCAGCAGTCCGACAGGGAGCTATGGCTACACCTTC. The encoded protein is CASSPTGSYGYTF.

The V and J genes are TRBV6-5 and TRBJ2-1; the D gene is possibly TRBD1 (6 bases). CDR3 length: 13 residues. Germline V gives CDR1 MNHEY, CDR2 SVGAGI. The germline V and J ends were trimmed by 6 bases and 4 bases, with 10 bases remaining between them. The CDR3 sequence: CASRYGQYNEQFF. Here the CDR3 DNA reads TGTGCCAGCAGGTATGGACAGTACAATGAGCAGTTCTTC.

This chain links TRBV14 with TRBJ1-5; D not resolved. The CDR3 loop spans 14 amino acids. The V end was cut by 1 base, the J end by 0 bases, with 4 bases between. Germline V gene lookup returns CDR1 SGHDN and CDR2 FVKESK. CDR3: CASSQGDSNQPQHF. The CDR3, as DNA: TGTGCCAGCAGCCAAGGAGATAGCAATCAGCCCCAGCATTTT. The entire variable domain, with the rest obtained from reference TRBV14 and TRBJ1-5, is as follows: EAGVTQFPSHSVIEKGQTVTLRCDPISGHDNLYWYRRVMGKEIKFLLHFVKESKQDESGMPNNRFLAERTGGTYSTLKVQPAELEDSGVYFCASSQGDSNQPQHFGDGTRLSIL.

In DNA form, the CDR3 reads TGTGCCTGGAGTTCGACAGCCATCCAAGAGACCCAGTACTTC. Translated: CAWSSTAIQETQYF. V is TRBV30 and J is TRBJ2-5, with D perhaps matching TRBD1 (5 bases). V dropped 2 bases and J dropped 1 base, with 11 bases sitting between them. This CDR3 is built from 14 residues. Per the germline V gene, CDR1 is GTSNPN and CDR2 is SVGIG (reference sequence).

The chain joins TRBV14 to TRBJ2-5; tentatively, D is TRBD1 (5 bases). The CDR3 sequence is 17 residues long. The V and J ends lost 4 bases and 11 bases respectively, with 29 bases between them. CDR1 is SGHDN, CDR2 FVKESK, per germline. The CDR3, as DNA: TGTGCCAGCAGCCCGCCGGTGACAGACAAACGAAAACTTGGGCAGTACTTC. It yields the protein CASSPPVTDKRKLGQYF.

This clone showed up just a few times. This chain uses TRBV9 with TRBJ2-4, with D perhaps matching TRBD1 (5 bases). Germline values: CDR1 SGDLS, CDR2 YYNGEE. The CDR3 runs to 15 residues. The germline V and J ends were trimmed by 0 bases and 14 bases, with 21 bases remaining between them. The CDR3 sequence: CASSVAWTTASSEYF. Here the CDR3 DNA reads TGTGCCAGCAGCGTAGCCTGGACAACTGCAAGTTCTGAGTACTTC.

The chain uses TRBV27 and TRBJ2-3, with 9 positions matching TRBD1. Germline trimming cut 6 bases from V and 4 bases from J; bases unmatched to any gene: 11. The V gene's germline CDR1 is MNHEY and CDR2 SMNVEV (reference sequence). The CDR3 totals 16 residues. CDR3 in amino acids: CASSIYRGRGADTQYF. DNA for the CDR3: TGTGCCAGCAGCATATACAGGGGGCGCGGTGCAGATACGCAGTATTTT.

This chain joins TRBV6-5 and TRBJ1-2, with 9 bases that match TRBD1. Per the germline V gene, CDR1 is MNHEY and CDR2 is SVGAGI. After removal of 10 bases from V and 4 bases from J, the junction contained 7 bases not matched to a gene. This CDR3 contains 13 residues. Written as DNA, the CDR3 is TGTGCCATAAAGAGGACAGGGGCCTATGGCTACACCTTC. Protein sequence: CAIKRTGAYGYTF.

This chain uses TRBV5-1 with TRBJ2-5; 8 bases line up with TRBD1. The CDR3 runs to 15 residues. Germline values: CDR1 SGHRS, CDR2 YFSETQ. Losses at the gene ends were 0 bases for V and 4 bases for J; bases not matched to a gene: 5. The CDR3 loop reads CASSLVGQGGETQYF. CDR3 nucleotide sequence: TGCGCCAGCAGCTTGGTAGGACAGGGTGGAGAGACCCAGTACTTC.

The V call is TRBV7-3, the J call TRBJ2-3; 14 nucleotides line up with TRBD2. Germline V CDR1 and CDR2: SGHTA, FQGTGA. The CDR3 contains 18 residues. V lost 1 base to trimming and J lost 3 bases; unmatched junction nucleotides: 6. CDR3 amino acids: CASSLKIGTSGRTDTQYF. The CDR3 coding sequence is TGTGCCAGCAGCTTAAAAATAGGGACTAGCGGGAGAACAGATACGCAGTATTTT.

The J gene is TRBJ2-1, the V gene TRBV19; D might be TRBD1 (6 bases). This CDR3 is built from 14 residues. Deletions cut 7 bases from V and 5 bases from J, with 15 bases between. Germline CDR1 is LNHDA and CDR2 is SQIVND (reference sequence). The CDR3 bases are TGTGCCAGTAATGGGGGCCCGCGCCACAATGAGCAGTTCTTC. Translated: CASNGGPRHNEQFF.

The chain carries TRBV27 and TRBJ1-3, with D unclear. The CDR3 is 16 residues long. Germline lookup yields CDR1 MNHEY and CDR2 SMNVEV (reference sequence). Trimming left V 5 bases short and J 0 bases short, with 14 bases between. The CDR3 nucleotides read TGTGCCAGCAGTATAAAGCCACGGGACTCTGGAAACACCATATATTTT. It encodes CASSIKPRDSGNTIYF.

As for this clone: The identical CDR3 is also encoded by other nucleotide sequences in the sample. J is TRBJ2-7 and V is TRBV21-1; no check of the table's D call, TRBD1, against the DNA was made. TRBV21-1 is labeled a pseudogene. The CDR3 totals 16 residues. The CDR3 region has the DNA TGTGCCAGCAGCAAAGCGATCAGGGGGTCAGGCTACGAGCAGTACTTC. This encodes CASSKAIRGSGYEQYF.